The 5 T cell receptor beta chains below come from one sample, sequenced in a study of blood T cell repertoires in COVID-19. Repertoires were generated with immunoSEQ multiplex PCR, while TCRdb's copy carries only in-frame clones and drops some. The sample yields 240,000 or so clones, roughly 80% seen once. The sequenced sample consisted of peripheral blood. The receptors shown here come from a woman of 80 years or more with acute or convalescent COVID-19.

The V call is TRBV3-1 (or the pseudogene TRBV3-2), the J call TRBJ2-4, with D maybe TRBD2 (6 bases). Germline lookup yields CDR1 LGHDT and CDR2 YNNKEL (reference sequence). CDR3 length: 15 amino acids. The V end lost 3 bases, the J end lost 4 bases, and 13 bases lay between the germline ends. The CDR3 sequence is CASSQEGGRKNIQYF. Here the CDR3 DNA reads TGTGCCAGCAGCCAGGAGGGAGGACGGAAAAACATTCAGTACTTC.

The V and J genes are TRBV7-6 and TRBJ2-7; D is unclear. V gave up 2 bases and J gave up 1 base, with 6 bases separating them. Germline CDR1 and CDR2: SGHVS and FNYEAQ. This CDR3 contains 13 residues. CDR3 region: CASSLPGSYEQYF. CDR3 nucleotide sequence: TGTGCCAGCAGCTTACCAGGATCCTACGAGCAGTACTTC.

The chain employs TRBV7-2 and TRBJ1-4; 7 bases line up with TRBD1. V was pared by 5 bases and J by 7 bases, with 4 bases of the junction left unmatched. The germline V gene encodes CDR1 SGHTA and CDR2 FQGNSA. The CDR3 length is 13 residues. The CDR3 loop reads CASSGGQTEKLFF. CDR3 coding DNA: TGTGCCAGCAGCGGGGGACAGACTGAAAAACTGTTTTTT.

This clone was picked up a small number of times. The chain uses TRBV10-3 and TRBJ2-1, with TRBD2 matching 15 bases. Trimming removed 5 bases from V and 7 bases from J; junction bases left unmatched: 6. Per germline, CDR1 ENHRY and CDR2 SYGVKD. This CDR3 contains 16 residues. CDR3 bases: TGTGCCATCAGTCCGGGACTAGCGGGGGGTCGGAATGAGCAGTTCTTC. Protein product: CAISPGLAGGRNEQFF.

The chain links TRBV28 to TRBJ1-6, with 8 positions matching TRBD1. V gave up 5 bases and J gave up 10 bases; unmatched junction bases: 7. The germline CDR1 and CDR2 sequences are MDHEN and SYDVKM. The CDR3 totals 14 residues. CDR3 residues: CASSPSGGVSPLHF. CDR3 in DNA: TGTGCCAGCAGTCCGTCAGGGGGCGTCTCACCCCTCCACTTT. Drawing the rest from reference TRBV28 and TRBJ1-6, the complete variable domain is DVKVTQSSRYLVKRTGEKVFLECVQDMDHENMFWYRQDPGLGLRLIYFSYDVKMKEKGDIPEGYSVSREKKERFSLILESASTNQTSMYLCASSPSGGVSPLHFGNGTRLTVT.